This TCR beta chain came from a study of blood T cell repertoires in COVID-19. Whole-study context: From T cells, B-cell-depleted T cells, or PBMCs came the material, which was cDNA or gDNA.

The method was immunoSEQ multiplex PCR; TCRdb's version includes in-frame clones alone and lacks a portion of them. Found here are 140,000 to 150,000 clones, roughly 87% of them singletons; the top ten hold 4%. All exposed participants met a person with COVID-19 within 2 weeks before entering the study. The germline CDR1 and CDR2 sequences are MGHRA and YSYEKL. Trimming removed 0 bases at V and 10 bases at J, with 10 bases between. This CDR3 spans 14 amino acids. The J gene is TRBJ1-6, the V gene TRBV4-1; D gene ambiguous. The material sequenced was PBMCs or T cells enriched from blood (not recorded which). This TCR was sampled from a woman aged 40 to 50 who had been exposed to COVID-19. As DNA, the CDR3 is TGCGCCAGCAGCCAAGATCACTCTTACTCACCCCTCCACTTT. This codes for CASSQDHSYSPLHF.